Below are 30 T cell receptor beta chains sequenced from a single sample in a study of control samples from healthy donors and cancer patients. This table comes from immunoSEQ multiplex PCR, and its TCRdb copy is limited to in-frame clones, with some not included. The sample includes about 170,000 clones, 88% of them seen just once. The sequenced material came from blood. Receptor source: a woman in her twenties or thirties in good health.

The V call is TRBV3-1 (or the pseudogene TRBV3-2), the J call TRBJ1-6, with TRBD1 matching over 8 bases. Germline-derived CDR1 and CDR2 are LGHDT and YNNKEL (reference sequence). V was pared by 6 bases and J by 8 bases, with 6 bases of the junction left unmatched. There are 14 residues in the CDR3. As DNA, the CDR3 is TGTGCCAGCAGACCGACAGGGGTGGATTCACCCCTCCACTTT. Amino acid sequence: CASRPTGVDSPLHF.

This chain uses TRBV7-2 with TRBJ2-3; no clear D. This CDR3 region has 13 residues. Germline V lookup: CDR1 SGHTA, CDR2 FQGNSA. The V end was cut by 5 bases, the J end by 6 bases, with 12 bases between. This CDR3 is CASSREILDTQYF. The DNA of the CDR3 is TGTGCCAGCAGCCGCGAAATTCTGGATACGCAGTATTTT.

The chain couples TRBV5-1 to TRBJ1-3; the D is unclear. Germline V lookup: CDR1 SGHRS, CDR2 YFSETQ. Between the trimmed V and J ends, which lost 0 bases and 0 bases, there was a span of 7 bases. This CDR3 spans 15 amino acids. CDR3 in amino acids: CASSLGQVSGNTIYF. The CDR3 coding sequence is TGCGCCAGCAGCTTGGGACAAGTCTCTGGAAACACCATATATTTT.

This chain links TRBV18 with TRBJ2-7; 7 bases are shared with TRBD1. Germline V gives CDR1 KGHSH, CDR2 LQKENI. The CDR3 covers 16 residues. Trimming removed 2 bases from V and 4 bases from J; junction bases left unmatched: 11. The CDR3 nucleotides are TGTGCCAGCTCACCAACACAGCCACAGGGGCTTTACGAGCAGTACTTC. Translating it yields CASSPTQPQGLYEQYF.

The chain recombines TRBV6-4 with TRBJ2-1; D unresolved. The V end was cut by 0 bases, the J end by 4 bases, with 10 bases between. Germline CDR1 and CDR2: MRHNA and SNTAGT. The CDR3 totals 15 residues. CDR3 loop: CASSDSHDGYNEQFF. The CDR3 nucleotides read TGTGCCAGCAGTGACTCGCATGACGGATACAATGAGCAGTTCTTC.

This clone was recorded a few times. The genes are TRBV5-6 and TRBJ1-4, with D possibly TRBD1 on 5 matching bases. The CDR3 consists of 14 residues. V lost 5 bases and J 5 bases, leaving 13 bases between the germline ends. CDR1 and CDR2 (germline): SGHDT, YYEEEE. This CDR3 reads CASRSTANNEKLFF. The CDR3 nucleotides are TGTGCCAGCAGATCGACAGCCAACAATGAAAAACTGTTTTTT.

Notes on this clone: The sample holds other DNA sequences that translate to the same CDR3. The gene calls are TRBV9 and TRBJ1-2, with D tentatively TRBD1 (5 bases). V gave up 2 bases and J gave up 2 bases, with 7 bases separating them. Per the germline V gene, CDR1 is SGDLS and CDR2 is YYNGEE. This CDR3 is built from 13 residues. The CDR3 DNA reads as TGTGCCAGCAGCGTCGACAGCAACTATGGCTACACCTTC. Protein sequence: CASSVDSNYGYTF. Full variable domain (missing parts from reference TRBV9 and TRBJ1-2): DSGVTQTPKHLITATGQRVTLRCSPRSGDLSVYWYQQSLDQGLQFLIQYYNGEERAKGNILERFSAQQFPDLHSELNLSSLELGDSALYFCASSVDSNYGYTFGSGTRLTVV.

The CDR3 spells CASQLSGELFF. The CDR3 nucleotides are TGTGCCAGCCAGCTATCCGGGGAGCTGTTTTTT. The rearrangement joins TRBV3-1 (or the pseudogene TRBV3-2) to TRBJ2-2; D gene ambiguous. The CDR3 contains 11 residues. From germline, CDR1 is LGHDT and CDR2 YNNKEL (reference sequence). Trimming stripped 8 bases from V and 6 bases from J, with 7 bases between.

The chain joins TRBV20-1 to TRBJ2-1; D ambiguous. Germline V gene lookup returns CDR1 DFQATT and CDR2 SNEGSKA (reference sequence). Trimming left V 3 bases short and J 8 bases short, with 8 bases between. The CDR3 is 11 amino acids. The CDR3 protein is CSASGVDEQFF. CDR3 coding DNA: TGCAGTGCTAGTGGGGTCGATGAGCAGTTCTTC.

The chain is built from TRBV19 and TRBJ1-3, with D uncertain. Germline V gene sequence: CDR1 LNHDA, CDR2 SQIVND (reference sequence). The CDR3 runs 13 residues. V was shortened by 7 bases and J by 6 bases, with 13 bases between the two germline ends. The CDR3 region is CASTVRWANTIYF. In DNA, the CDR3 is TGTGCCAGTACCGTGAGATGGGCAAACACCATATATTTT.

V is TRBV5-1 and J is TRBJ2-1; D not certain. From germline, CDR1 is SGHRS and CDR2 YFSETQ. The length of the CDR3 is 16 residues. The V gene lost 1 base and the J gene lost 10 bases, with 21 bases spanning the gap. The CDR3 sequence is CASSLPLGVGVAEQFF. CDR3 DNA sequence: TGCGCCAGCAGCTTGCCTTTGGGTGTAGGCGTCGCAGAGCAGTTCTTC.

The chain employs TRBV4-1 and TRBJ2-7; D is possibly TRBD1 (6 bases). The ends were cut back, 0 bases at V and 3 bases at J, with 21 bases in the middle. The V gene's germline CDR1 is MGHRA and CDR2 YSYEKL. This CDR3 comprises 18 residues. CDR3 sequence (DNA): TGCGCCAGCAGCCAAGAACGTGTGAGGGCCAGGGGTTTCTACGAGCAGTACTTC. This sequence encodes CASSQERVRARGFYEQYF.

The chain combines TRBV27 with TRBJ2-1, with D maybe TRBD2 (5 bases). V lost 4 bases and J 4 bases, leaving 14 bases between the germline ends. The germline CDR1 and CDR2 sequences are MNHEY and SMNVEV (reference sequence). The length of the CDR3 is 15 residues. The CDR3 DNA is TGTGCCAGCAGTTATGGACTGGACGTGTACAATGAGCAGTTCTTC. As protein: CASSYGLDVYNEQFF.

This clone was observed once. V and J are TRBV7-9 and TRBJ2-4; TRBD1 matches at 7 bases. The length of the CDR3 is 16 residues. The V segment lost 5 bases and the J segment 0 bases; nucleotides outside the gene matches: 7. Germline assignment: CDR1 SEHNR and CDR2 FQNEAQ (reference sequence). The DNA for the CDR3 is TGTGCCAGCAGCCCTCGACAGGGTTTAGCCAAAAACATTCAGTACTTC. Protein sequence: CASSPRQGLAKNIQYF.

The CDR3 DNA is TGTGCCAGCAGTAACCAAGCGGGGGGGCTCAATGAGCAGTTCTTC. Translation gives CASSNQAGGLNEQFF. V and J are TRBV6-6 and TRBJ2-1, with 10 bases fitting TRBD2. CDR3 size: 15 residues. V was clipped by 5 bases and J by 6 bases; unmatched bases: 7. Germline CDR1 MNHNY, CDR2 SVGAGI (reference sequence).

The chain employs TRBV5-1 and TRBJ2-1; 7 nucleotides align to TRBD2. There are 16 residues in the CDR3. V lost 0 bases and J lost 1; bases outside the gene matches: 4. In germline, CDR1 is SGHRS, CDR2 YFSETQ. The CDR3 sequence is CASSLVSSGSYNEQFF. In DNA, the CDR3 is TGCGCCAGCAGCTTGGTTTCTAGCGGTTCCTACAATGAGCAGTTCTTC.

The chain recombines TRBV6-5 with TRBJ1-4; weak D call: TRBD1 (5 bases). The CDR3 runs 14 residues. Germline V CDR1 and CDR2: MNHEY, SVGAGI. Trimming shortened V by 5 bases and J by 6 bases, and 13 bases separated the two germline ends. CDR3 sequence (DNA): TGTGCCAGCAGTCCCGGGGGACCGGATGAAAAACTGTTTTTT. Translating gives CASSPGGPDEKLFF.

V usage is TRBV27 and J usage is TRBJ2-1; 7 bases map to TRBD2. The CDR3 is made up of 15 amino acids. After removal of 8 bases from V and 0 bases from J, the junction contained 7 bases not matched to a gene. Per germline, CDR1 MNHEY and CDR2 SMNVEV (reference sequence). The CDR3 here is CASGTSVPSYNEQFF. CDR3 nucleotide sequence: TGTGCCAGCGGTACTAGCGTACCCTCCTACAATGAGCAGTTCTTC.

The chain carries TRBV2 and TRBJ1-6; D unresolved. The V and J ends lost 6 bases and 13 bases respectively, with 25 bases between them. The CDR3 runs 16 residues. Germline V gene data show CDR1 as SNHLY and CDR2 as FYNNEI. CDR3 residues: CASRDRITVQLSPLHF. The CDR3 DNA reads TGTGCCAGCAGGGACCGAATCACGGTCCAGTTATCTCCCCTCCACTTT.

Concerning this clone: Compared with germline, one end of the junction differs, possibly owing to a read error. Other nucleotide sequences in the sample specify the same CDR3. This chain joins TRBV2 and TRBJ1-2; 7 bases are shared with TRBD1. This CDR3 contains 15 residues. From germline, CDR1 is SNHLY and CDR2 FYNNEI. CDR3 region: CASRGQFTSNYGYTF. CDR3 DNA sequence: TGTGCCAGCAGGGGACAGTTCACTTCTAACTACGGCTACACCTTC.

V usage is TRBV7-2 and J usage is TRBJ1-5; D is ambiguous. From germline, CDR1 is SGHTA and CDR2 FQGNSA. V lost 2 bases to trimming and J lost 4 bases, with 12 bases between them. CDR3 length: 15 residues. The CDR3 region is CASSLTASANQPQHF. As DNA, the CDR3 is TGTGCCAGCAGCTTAACAGCCAGCGCAAATCAGCCCCAGCATTTT.

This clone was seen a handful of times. The CDR3 protein is CASSRLGRDRYSPLHF. The CDR3 region has the DNA TGTGCCAGCAGTCGCCTGGGTCGGGACAGGTATTCACCCCTCCACTTT. The chain has TRBV27 and TRBJ1-6, with TRBD1 matching over 8 bases. The J segment lost 8 bases and the V segment lost 5 bases, leaving 11 bases of the junction unmatched. Germline CDR1 MNHEY, CDR2 SMNVEV (reference sequence). The CDR3 consists of 16 residues.

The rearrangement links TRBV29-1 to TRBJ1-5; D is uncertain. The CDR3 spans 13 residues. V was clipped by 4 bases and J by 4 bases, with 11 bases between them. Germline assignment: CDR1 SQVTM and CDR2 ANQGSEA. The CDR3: CSVGQRVNQPQHF. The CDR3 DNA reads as TGCAGCGTTGGGCAGCGGGTTAATCAGCCCCAGCATTTT.

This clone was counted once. The CDR3: CASSLAPNTEAFF. As DNA, the CDR3 is TGTGCCAGCAGCTTAGCCCCGAACACTGAAGCTTTCTTT. The chain employs TRBV7-9 and TRBJ1-1; D gene uncertain. The CDR3 extends over 13 amino acids. Trimming removed 0 bases at V and 1 base at J, with 3 bases between. Germline assignment: CDR1 SEHNR and CDR2 FQNEAQ (reference sequence).

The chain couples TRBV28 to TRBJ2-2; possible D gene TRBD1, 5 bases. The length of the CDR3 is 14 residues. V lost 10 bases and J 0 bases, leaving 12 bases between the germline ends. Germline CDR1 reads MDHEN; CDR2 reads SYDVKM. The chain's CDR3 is CATLDSANTGELFF. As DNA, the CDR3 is TGTGCCACCCTAGACAGCGCGAACACCGGGGAGCTGTTTTTT.

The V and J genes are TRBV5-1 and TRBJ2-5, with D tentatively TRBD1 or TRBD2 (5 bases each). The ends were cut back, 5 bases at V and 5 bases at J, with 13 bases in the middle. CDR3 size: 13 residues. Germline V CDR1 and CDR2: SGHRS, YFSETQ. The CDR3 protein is CASSFSRDETQYF. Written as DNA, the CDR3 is TGCGCCAGCAGTTTCAGCAGGGACGAGACCCAGTACTTC. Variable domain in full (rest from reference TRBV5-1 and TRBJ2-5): KAGVTQTPRYLIKTRGQQVTLSCSPISGHRSVSWYQQTPGQGLQFLFEYFSETQRNKGNFPGRFSGRQFSNSRSEMNVSTLELGDSALYLCASSFSRDETQYFGPGTRLLVL.

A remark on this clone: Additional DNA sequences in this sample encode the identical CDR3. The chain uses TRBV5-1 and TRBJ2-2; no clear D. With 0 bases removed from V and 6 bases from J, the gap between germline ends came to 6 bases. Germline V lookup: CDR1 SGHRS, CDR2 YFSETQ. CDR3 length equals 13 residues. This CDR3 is CASSLVGAGELFF. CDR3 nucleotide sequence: TGCGCCAGCAGCTTGGTTGGGGCCGGGGAGCTGTTTTTT.

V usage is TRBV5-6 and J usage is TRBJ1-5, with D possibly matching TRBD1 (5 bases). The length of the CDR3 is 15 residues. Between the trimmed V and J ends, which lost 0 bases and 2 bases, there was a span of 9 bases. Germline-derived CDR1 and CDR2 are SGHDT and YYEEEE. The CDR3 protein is CASSLAGVGNQPQHF. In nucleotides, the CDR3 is TGTGCCAGCAGCTTGGCGGGGGTTGGCAATCAGCCCCAGCATTTT.

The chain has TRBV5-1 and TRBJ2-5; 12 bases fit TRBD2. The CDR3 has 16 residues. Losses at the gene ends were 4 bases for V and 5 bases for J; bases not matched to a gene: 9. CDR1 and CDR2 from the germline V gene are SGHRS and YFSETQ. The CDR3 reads CASSLLLAGGGETQYF. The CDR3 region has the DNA TGCGCCAGCAGCCTCTTACTAGCGGGAGGTGGGGAGACCCAGTACTTC.

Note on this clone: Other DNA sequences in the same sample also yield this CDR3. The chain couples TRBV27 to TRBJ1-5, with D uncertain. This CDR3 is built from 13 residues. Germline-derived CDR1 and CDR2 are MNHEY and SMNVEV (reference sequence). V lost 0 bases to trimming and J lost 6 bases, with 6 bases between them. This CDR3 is CASSLSGSQPQHF. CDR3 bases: TGTGCCAGCAGTTTATCAGGTAGTCAGCCCCAGCATTTT.